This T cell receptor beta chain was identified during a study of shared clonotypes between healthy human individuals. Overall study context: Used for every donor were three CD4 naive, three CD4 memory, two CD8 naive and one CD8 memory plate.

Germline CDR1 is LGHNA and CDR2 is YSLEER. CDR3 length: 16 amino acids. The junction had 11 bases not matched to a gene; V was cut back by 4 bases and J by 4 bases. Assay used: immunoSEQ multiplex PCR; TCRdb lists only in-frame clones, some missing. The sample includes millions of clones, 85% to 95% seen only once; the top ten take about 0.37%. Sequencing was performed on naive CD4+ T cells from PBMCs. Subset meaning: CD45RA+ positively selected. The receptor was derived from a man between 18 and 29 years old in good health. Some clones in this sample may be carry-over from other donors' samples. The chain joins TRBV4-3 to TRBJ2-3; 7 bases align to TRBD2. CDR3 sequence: CASSLGGRGGADTQYF. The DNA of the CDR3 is TGCGCCAGCAGCCTCGGTGGGAGGGGAGGTGCAGATACGCAGTATTTT.